These 18 T cell receptor beta chains were sequenced from one sample in a study of identical twins (dated by TCRdb to 2016 to 2017). Receptor libraries were prepared by 5' RACE. Sequencing took place on an Illumina HiSeq 2000. Using fastp trimming at Q25 and MiXCR clonotype assembly, TCRdb reanalyzed the public sequencing data and kept in-frame beta chains. All rows with the same CDR3 protein become a single entry with the most common DNA and genes. The sample yields fewer than 250,000 distinct CDR3 sequences; roughly 7% were counted once. 3% to 4.5% of the sample belongs to the ten largest clones. The sample also formed part of further work on yellow fever vaccine responses in identical twins.

Sequencing was carried out using memory (CD45RO+) T cells sorted from blood. In the paper's terms, the cell subset or site label means: CD45RO+ enriched T cells. Source of these receptors: a young woman in good health.

In this sample, this clonotype turned up a few times. The gene calls are TRBV6-1 and TRBJ2-2, with 11 bases fitting TRBD1. The CDR3 runs 16 residues. Germline CDR1 and CDR2: MNHNS and SASEGT. With V trimmed by 6 bases and J by 4 bases, 7 bases remained unmatched. The CDR3 sequence: CASRGLGTGGTGELFF. The CDR3 bases are TGTGCCAGCAGAGGCCTCGGGACAGGGGGCACCGGGGAGCTGTTTTTT.

The gene calls are TRBV10-3 and TRBJ2-7; 8 bases align to TRBD1. Germline CDR1 is ENHRY and CDR2 is SYGVKD. With V trimmed by 4 bases and J by 3 bases, 5 bases remained unmatched. This CDR3 spans 14 amino acids. CDR3 coding DNA: TGTGCCATCAGTGTTGGGACAGGTGACTACGAGCAGTACTTC. It codes for CAISVGTGDYEQYF.

In this sample, this clonotype turned up a few times. The rearrangement uses TRBV2 and TRBJ2-1, with 13 bases identical to TRBD2. The V and J ends lost 5 bases and 6 bases, in that order; junction bases with no gene match: 7. CDR3 size: 16 residues. In germline, CDR1 is SNHLY, CDR2 FYNNEI. The CDR3 loop reads CASSIRTSGSPNEQFF. The CDR3 DNA reads as TGTGCCAGCAGTATCCGGACTAGCGGGAGTCCCAATGAGCAGTTCTTC.

This clonotype occurred a few times. The genes are TRBV28 and TRBJ1-2; D remains unclear. The V and J ends lost 6 bases and 2 bases respectively, with 7 bases between them. CDR1 is MDHEN, CDR2 SYDVKM, per germline. The CDR3 runs to 12 residues. The CDR3 DNA is TGTGCCAGCAGAGAGGGAAACTATGGCTACACCTTC. Translated, it gives CASREGNYGYTF.

This clonotype was found a few times. A much larger clone differs by one base, so this may be a read error. The rearrangement links TRBV3-1 to TRBJ2-7, with D tentatively TRBD1 (6 bases). Germline values: CDR1 LGHDT, CDR2 YNNKEL (reference sequence). The CDR3 has 17 residues. Here the CDR3 DNA reads TGTGCCAGCAGCAAAGATAGTGGATATGGACAGATCCACGAGCAGTACTTC. Translated, it gives CASSKDSGYGQIHEQYF.

This clonotype was seen ten or more times. The rearrangement joins TRBV3-1 to TRBJ1-2; TRBD1 aligns across 8 bases. CDR3 length: 16 amino acids. CDR1 and CDR2 (germline): LGHDT, YNNKEL (reference sequence). V lost 0 bases, J lost 5 bases, and 8 bases stayed unmatched. The CDR3 sequence is CASSQESWTGQYGYTF. The CDR3, as DNA: TGTGCCAGCAGCCAAGAGTCCTGGACAGGGCAGTATGGCTACACCTTC.

This clonotype occurred a few times. CDR3 nucleotide sequence: TGTGCCAGCAGCTCCACAGACTCCCCCGCGAGGGCGCAGTATTTT. Its protein is CASSSTDSPARAQYF. J is TRBJ2-3 and V is TRBV7-6, with D possibly matching TRBD2 (5 bases). This CDR3 region has 15 residues. Germline V gives CDR1 SGHVS, CDR2 FNYEAQ. Trimming took off 4 bases at V and 10 bases at J, with 21 bases between the two ends.

This clonotype was seen many times. CDR3 protein: CATSSPGLSTDTQYF. The CDR3 DNA sequence: TGTGCCACCAGTTCACCGGGCCTTAGCACAGATACGCAGTATTTT. The rearrangement joins TRBV24-1 to TRBJ2-3; no reliable D call. Trimming took off 6 bases at V and 0 bases at J, with 12 bases between the two ends. This CDR3 is built from 15 residues. CDR1 and CDR2 (germline): KGHDR, SFDVKD.

This clonotype is termed medium-sized. The V call is TRBV3-2, the J call TRBJ1-3; the table's D call of TRBD1 was not tested on the DNA. TRBV3-2 is marked as a pseudogene. The CDR3 has 15 amino acids. CDR3 in DNA: TGTGCCAGCAGCCCCTACGACGGGGGAAGAAACACCATATATTTT. The encoded protein is CASSPYDGGRNTIYF.

This clonotype was seen many times. The genes are TRBV15 and TRBJ2-6; 8 bases align to TRBD1. In germline, CDR1 is LNHNV, CDR2 YYDKDF (reference sequence). The V and J ends lost 2 bases and 4 bases, in that order; junction bases with no gene match: 10. The CDR3 is made up of 18 amino acids. The CDR3 is CATSRLGQGQTGANVLTF. As DNA, the CDR3 is TGTGCCACCAGCAGATTAGGACAGGGACAAACAGGGGCCAACGTCCTGACTTTC.

The DNA for the CDR3 is TGTGCCACCAGAGGACAGGGATCAGAAGAGACCCAGTACTTC. It specifies CATRGQGSEETQYF. This chain joins TRBV24-1 and TRBJ2-5; 8 bases agree with TRBD1. V was clipped by 7 bases and J by 3 bases; unmatched bases: 6. The CDR3 is 14 amino acids. The germline gives CDR1 KGHDR, CDR2 SFDVKD.

On this clonotype: A much bigger clone sits one base away, suggesting this may be a read error. The V and J genes are TRBV7-9 and TRBJ2-1; tentatively, D is TRBD1 (5 bases). From germline, CDR1 is SEHNR and CDR2 FQNEAQ (reference sequence). The CDR3 spans 15 residues. The CDR3 here is CASSPGPGSCNEQFF. CDR3 in DNA: TGTGCCAGCAGCCCAGGGCCGGGCTCCTGCAATGAGCAGTTCTTC.

Concerning this clonotype: One junction end disagrees with the germline gene, perhaps due to a read error. This CDR3 reads CAIGDRDGELFF. The DNA for the CDR3 is TGTGCCATCGGTGACAGGGACGGGGAGCTGTTTTTT. The chain recombines TRBV10-3 with TRBJ2-2; 7 bases fit TRBD1. This CDR3 is built from 12 residues. CDR1 ENHRY and CDR2 SYGVKD come from the germline V gene.

Many counts were recorded for this clonotype. This chain connects TRBV11-3 to TRBJ2-2; D assignment may be TRBD1 or TRBD2 (5 bases each). Germline V gene sequence: CDR1 SGHNT, CDR2 YENEEA. The CDR3 sequence is 15 residues long. Trimming took 1 base from V and 2 from J, leaving 8 bases between them. CDR3 in amino acids: CASSLGGPNTGELFF. In DNA, the CDR3 is TGTGCCAGCAGCTTAGGGGGACCTAACACCGGGGAGCTGTTTTTT.

This clonotype occurred many times. The rearrangement uses TRBV5-6 and TRBJ1-4; no firm D call. Per the germline V gene, CDR1 is SGHDT and CDR2 is YYEEEE. The CDR3 runs 15 residues. Trimming removed 1 base from V and 5 bases from J, with 12 bases in between. The CDR3 nucleotides are TGTGCCAGCAGCTTGTGGAAAGGGCACAATGAAAAACTGTTTTTT. Translated, it gives CASSLWKGHNEKLFF.

The chain uses TRBV7-9 and TRBJ2-2, with 7 bases lining up with TRBD2. The trim removed 4 bases at V and 7 bases at J, leaving 9 bases unmatched. There are 15 residues in the CDR3. Germline V gene data show CDR1 as SEHNR and CDR2 as FQNEAQ (reference sequence). CDR3 sequence: CASSSPGLRYGELFF. The CDR3 DNA reads TGTGCCAGCAGCTCCCCGGGACTAAGATACGGGGAGCTGTTTTTT.

In this sample, this clonotype turned up many times. V and J are TRBV5-1 and TRBJ1-4, with TRBD1 as a possible D gene (5 bases). V shed 4 bases and J shed 8 bases, with 18 bases lying between them. The CDR3 sequence is 15 residues long. Germline CDR1 is SGHRS and CDR2 is YFSETQ. The CDR3 bases are TGCGCCAGCAGCCCCCAGGGAGGAGTAGGAGAAAAACTGTTTTTT. This sequence encodes CASSPQGGVGEKLFF.

There are many counts of this clonotype. In DNA, the CDR3 is TGTGCCAGCAGTCGGGTAGGACAGGGGGCTTGGAATGGCTACACCTTC. Residues: CASSRVGQGAWNGYTF. V and J are TRBV27 and TRBJ1-2, with 11 bases lining up with TRBD1. CDR1 is MNHEY and CDR2 is SMNVEV in the germline V gene (reference sequence). The length of the CDR3 is 16 residues. J gave up 6 bases and V 5 bases, and 11 bases lay outside the gene matches.